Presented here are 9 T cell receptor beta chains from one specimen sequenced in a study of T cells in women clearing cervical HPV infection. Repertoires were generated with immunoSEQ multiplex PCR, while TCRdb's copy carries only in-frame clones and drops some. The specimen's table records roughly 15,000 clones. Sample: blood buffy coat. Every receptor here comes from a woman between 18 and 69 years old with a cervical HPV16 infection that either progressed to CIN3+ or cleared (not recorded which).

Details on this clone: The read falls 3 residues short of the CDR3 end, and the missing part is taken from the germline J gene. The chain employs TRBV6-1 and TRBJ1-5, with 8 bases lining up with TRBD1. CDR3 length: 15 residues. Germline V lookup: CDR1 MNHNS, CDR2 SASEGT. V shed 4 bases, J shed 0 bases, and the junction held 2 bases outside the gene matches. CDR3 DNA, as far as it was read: TGTGCCAGCAGTGGACAGGGGACTAGCAATCAGCCC. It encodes CASSGQGTSNQP. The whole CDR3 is CASSGQGTSNQPQHF.

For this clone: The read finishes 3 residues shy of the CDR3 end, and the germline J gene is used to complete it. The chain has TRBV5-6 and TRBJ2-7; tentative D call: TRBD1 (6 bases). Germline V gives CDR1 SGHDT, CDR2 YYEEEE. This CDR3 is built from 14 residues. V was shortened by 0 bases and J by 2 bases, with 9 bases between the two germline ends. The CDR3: CASSLGQVAYEQYF. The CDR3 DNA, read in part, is TGTGCCAGCAGCTTGGGACAGGTAGCCTACGAG.

The sequenced part of the CDR3 DNA is TGCAGCGCGACTGGACAGGGGCAGGGC. Translation gives CSATGQGQG. The complete CDR3 reads CSATGQGQGYTF. J is TRBJ1-2 and V is TRBV29-1; 9 bases are a match to TRBD1. The sequence runs out 3 residues before the end of the CDR3; the remainder is reconstructed from the germline J gene. Germline lookup yields CDR1 SQVTM and CDR2 ANQGSEA. The CDR3 runs to 12 residues.

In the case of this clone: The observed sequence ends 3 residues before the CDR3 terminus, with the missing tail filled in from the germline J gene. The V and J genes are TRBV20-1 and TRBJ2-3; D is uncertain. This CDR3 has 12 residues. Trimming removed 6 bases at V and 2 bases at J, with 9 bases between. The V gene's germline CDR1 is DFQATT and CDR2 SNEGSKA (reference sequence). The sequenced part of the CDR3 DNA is TGCAGTGCCGACGACTCCACAGATACG. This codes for CSADDSTDT. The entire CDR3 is CSADDSTDTQYF.

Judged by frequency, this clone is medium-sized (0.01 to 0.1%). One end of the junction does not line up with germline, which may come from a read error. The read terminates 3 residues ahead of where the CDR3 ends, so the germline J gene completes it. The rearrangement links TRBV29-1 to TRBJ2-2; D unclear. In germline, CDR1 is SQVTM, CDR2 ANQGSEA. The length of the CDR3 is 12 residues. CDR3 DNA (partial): TGCAGCGTTTCAGGAAACATCGGGGAG. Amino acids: CSVSGNIGE. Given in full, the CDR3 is CSVSGNIGELFF.

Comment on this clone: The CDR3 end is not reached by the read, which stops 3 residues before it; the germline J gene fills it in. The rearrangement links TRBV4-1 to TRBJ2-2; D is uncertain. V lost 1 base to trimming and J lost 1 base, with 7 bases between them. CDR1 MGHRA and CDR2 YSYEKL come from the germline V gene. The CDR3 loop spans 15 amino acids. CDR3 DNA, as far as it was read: TGCGCCAGCAGCCAAGTGTGGCAGAACACCGGGGAG. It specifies CASSQVWQNTGE. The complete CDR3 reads CASSQVWQNTGELFF.

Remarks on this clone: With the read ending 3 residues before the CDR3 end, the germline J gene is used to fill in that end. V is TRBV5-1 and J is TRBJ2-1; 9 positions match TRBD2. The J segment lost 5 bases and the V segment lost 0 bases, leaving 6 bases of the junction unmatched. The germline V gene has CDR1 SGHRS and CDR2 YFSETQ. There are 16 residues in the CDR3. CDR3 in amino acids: CASSLAGGRANNEQFF. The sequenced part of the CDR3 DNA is TGCGCCAGCAGCTTGGCCGGCGGGAGGGCTAACAATGAG.

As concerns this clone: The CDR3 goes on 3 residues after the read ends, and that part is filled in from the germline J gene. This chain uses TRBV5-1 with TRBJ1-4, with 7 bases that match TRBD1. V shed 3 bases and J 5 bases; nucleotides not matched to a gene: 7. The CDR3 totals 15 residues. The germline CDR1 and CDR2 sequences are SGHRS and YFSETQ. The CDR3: CASSSGTAGNEKLFF. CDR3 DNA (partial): TGCGCCAGCAGCTCAGGGACAGCTGGAAATGAAAAA.

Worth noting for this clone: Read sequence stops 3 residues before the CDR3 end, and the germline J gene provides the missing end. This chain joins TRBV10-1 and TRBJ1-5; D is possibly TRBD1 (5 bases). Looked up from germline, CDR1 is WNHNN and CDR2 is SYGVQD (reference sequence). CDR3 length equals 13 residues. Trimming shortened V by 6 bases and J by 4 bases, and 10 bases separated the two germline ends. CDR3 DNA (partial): TGCGCCAGCAGCCCAGGGTATAATCAGCCC. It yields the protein CASSPGYNQP. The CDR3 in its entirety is CASSPGYNQPQHF.